This T cell receptor (beta chain) was obtained from a study of blood T cell repertoires in COVID-19. Using immunoSEQ multiplex PCR, the repertoire was profiled, and TCRdb retains in-frame clones only, with some absent. This sample has about 270,000 clones, with about 85% found just once. The study recruited people aged roughly 18 to 89 years across 20 to 30 US areas. The V and J ends lost 4 bases and 2 bases, in that order; junction bases with no gene match: 4. The germline V gene has CDR1 SGHAT and CDR2 FQNNGV. The CDR3 runs to 16 residues. What was sequenced was PBMCs or T cells enriched from blood (not recorded which). This TCR was sampled from a woman aged 45-65 years who had recovered from COVID-19. The gene calls are TRBV11-2 and TRBJ2-3, with 12 bases lining up with TRBD2. In nucleotides, the CDR3 is TGTGCCAGCAGCTCCCTAGCGGGAGGGCTCACAGATACGCAGTATTTT. Encoded protein: CASSSLAGGLTDTQYF.